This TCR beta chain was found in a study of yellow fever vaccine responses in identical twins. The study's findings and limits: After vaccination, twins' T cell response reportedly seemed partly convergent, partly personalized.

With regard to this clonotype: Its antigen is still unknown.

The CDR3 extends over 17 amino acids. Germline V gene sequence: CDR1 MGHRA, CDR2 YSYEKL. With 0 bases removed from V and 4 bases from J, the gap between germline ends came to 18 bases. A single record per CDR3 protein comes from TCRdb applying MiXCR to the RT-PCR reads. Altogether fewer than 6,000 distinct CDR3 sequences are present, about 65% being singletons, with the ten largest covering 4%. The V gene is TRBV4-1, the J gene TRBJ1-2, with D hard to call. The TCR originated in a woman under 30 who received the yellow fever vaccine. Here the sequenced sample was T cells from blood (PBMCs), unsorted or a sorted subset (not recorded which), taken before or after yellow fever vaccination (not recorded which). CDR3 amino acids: CASSQEFSMGRPYGYTF. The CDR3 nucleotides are TGCGCCAGCAGCCAAGAGTTTTCTATGGGCCGGCCCTATGGCTACACCTTC.